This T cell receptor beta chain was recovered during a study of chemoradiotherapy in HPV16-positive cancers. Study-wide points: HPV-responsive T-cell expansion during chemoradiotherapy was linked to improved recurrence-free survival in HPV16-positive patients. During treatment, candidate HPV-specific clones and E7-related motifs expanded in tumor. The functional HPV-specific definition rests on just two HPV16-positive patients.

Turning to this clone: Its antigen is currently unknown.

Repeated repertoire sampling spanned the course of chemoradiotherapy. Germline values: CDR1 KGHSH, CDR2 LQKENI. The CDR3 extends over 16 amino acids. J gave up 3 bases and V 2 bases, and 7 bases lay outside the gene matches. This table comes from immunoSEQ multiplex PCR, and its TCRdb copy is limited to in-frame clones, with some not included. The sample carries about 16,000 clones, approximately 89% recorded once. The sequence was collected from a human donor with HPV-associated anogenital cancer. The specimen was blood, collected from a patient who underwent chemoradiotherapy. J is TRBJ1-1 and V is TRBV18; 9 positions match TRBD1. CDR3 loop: CASSPRVWTGDTEAFF. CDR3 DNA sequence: TGTGCCAGCTCACCAAGGGTTTGGACAGGGGACACTGAAGCTTTCTTT.